This T cell receptor beta chain was retrieved from a study of regulatory T cells in long-lasting Graves disease (dated by TCRdb to about 2021). Regarding the study in general: Patients with newly diagnosed Graves' disease had been on antithyroid drugs for under 3 months. Patients with persistent Graves' disease were compared with patients with newly diagnosed Graves' disease using TCR sequencing and RNA sequencing of peripheral blood. The study took place in China and was registered as a clinical trial. A total of some 35 samples underwent TCR sequencing, from roughly 13 patients with persistent Graves' disease and roughly 20 patients with newly diagnosed Graves' disease. General findings and caveats noted by the study authors: Preferential use of TRBV28, TRBJ1-2 and TRBJ2-5 was observed in persistent disease, whereas TRBV20-1 and TRBJ2-1 were favored in newly diagnosed disease. Only the TCR beta chain was sequenced and analyzed. Persistent patients shared more public clonotypes among themselves (around 2,500) than newly diagnosed patients did (approximately 970). Only peripheral blood was studied, because thyroid tissue, the primary lesion, was inaccessible. The authors noted that the small sample size was a limitation that may lower accuracy. Compared with newly diagnosed patients, persistent Graves' disease patients had lower TCR Shannon entropy and fewer highly expanded clones, which suggests clonal expansion.

V is cut by 0 bases and J by 0 bases, and the space between the germline ends is 12 bases. The germline V gene supplies CDR1 SGHRS and CDR2 YFSETQ. The CDR3 covers 17 residues, taking in both the cysteine and the phenylalanine. Kept here is only the CDR3 DNA, which spans 51 bases and is read in frame from base 1. Libraries were made using multiplex PCR. Sequencing was carried out with an Illumina HiSeq 4000. To build TCR beta libraries, CDR3 regions were amplified by Arm-PCR using iRepertoire HTBI primers. PCR products were gel purified before sequencing. From the authors' description of their analysis: Gene usage analysis of CDR3 amino acid clonotypes relied on the 60 or so TRBV and over 13 TRBJ segments identified across samples. COPE and FqMerger were used to merge filtered high-quality paired reads into contigs. Contigs were aligned with BLAST to IMGT TRBV, TRBD and TRBJ reference genes, and CDR3 was defined per IMGT. Any clonotype with a frequency above 0.1% was classified as a highly expanded clone. Repertoire diversity was measured by Shannon entropy, and V-J evenness by the Gini coefficient. A clonotype found in more than one individual was treated as public. TCRdb handled the public reads itself, with Q25 trimming in fastp and clone calling in MiXCR, and kept productive beta chains. Rows with one shared CDR3 protein collapse into an entry with the most common genes and DNA. These V and J calls rely on TCRdb rather than the paper's analysis. The sample data list 320,000 or so distinct CDR3 sequences, and 15% to 20% of these were observed just once. In total, the top ten clones hold more than 35% of the sample.

The time point label on this specimen signifies: newly diagnosed GD, antithyroid drugs for less than 3 months. RNA was extracted from PBMCs in TRIzol for both TCR sequencing and RNA sequencing. The diagnosis of Graves' disease followed American Thyroid Association guidelines. Patients for the study were recruited at an endocrinology department in Xi'an, China. Each patient gave 7 to 9.5 milliliters of peripheral blood, collected in an EDTA anticoagulant tube. Ficoll Paque Plus density gradient separation was used to isolate PBMCs, and no further T cell sorting was done. An Agilent 2100 Bioanalyzer and agarose gel were used to check RNA quality, and a NanoDrop 2000 was used to measure RNA concentration. This clonotype was seen repeatedly, ten times or more. Its binding antigen is unknown. No base qualities exist here, and no much larger clone lies one base off it.

The chain couples TRBV5-1 to TRBJ2-2; the D region possibly corresponds to TRBD1 (5 bases align). The sequence was obtained from a female donor with Graves disease. Sequenced here: peripheral blood mononuclear cells (PBMCs), sampled at new diagnosis, from a patient treated with antithyroid drugs. The CDR3 region reads CASSLGRTSTNTGELFF. The nucleotide sequence is given as TGCGCCAGCAGCTTGGGTAGGACATCAACGAACACCGGGGAGCTGTTTTTT.